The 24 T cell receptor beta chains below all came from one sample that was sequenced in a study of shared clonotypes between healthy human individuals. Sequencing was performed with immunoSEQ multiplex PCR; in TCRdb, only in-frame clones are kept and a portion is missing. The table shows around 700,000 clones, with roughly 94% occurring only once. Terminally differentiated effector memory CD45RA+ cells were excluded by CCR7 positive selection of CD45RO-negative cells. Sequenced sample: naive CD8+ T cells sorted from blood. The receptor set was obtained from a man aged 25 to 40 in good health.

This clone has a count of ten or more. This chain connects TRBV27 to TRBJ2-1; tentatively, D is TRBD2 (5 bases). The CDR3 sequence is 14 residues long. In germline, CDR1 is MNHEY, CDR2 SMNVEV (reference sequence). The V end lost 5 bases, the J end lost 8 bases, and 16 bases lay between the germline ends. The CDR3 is CASSQLDIEDEQFF. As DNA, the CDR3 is TGTGCCAGCAGTCAACTAGATATAGAGGATGAGCAGTTCTTC.

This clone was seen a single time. Written as DNA, the CDR3 is TGTGCCAGCAGGGAGACTAGCGGGCCGTCCTACGAGCAGTACTTC. Translated: CASRETSGPSYEQYF. This rearrangement joins TRBV2 to TRBJ2-7; 10 nucleotides agree with TRBD2. The CDR3 is 15 residues long. V trimming: 6 bases; J trimming: 1 base; junction bases outside the gene matches: 6. Germline V gives CDR1 SNHLY, CDR2 FYNNEI. The full variable domain, rest sourced from reference TRBV2 and TRBJ2-7, is EPEVTQTPSHQVTQMGQEVILRCVPISNHLYFYWYRQILGQKVEFLVSFYNNEISEKSEIFDDQFSVERPDGSNFTLKIRSTKLEDSAMYFCASRETSGPSYEQYFGPGTRLTVT.

The CDR3 DNA follows: TGTGCCAGCTCGCCCCCGGTCGGCTCCTACAATGAGCAGTTCTTC. This codes for CASSPPVGSYNEQFF. The chain has TRBV18 and TRBJ2-1, with D hard to call. The CDR3 totals 15 residues. Trimming took 6 bases from V and 0 from J, leaving 12 bases between them. The V gene's germline CDR1 is KGHSH and CDR2 LQKENI.

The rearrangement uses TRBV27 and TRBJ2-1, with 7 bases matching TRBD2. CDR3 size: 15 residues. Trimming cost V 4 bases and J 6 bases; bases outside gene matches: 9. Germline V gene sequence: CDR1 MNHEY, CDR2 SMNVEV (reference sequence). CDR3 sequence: CASSSWTRFGNEQFF. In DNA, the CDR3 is TGTGCCAGCAGTTCGTGGACTAGGTTCGGCAATGAGCAGTTCTTC.

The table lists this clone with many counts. CDR3 in DNA: TGTGCCAGCAGTGGGACAGGCACAGATACGCAGTATTTT. It is translated as CASSGTGTDTQYF. This chain joins TRBV6-4 and TRBJ2-3; the D gene is possibly TRBD1 (6 bases). Germline assignment: CDR1 MRHNA and CDR2 SNTAGT. V lost 4 bases and J 1 base, leaving 6 bases between the germline ends. This CDR3 comprises 13 residues.

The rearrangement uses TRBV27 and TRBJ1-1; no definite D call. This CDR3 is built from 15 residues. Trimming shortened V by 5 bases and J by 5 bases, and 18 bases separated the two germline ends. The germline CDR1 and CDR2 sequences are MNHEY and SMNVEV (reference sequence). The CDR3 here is CASSLLAPPPTEAFF. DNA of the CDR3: TGTGCCAGCAGTCTCTTGGCACCGCCCCCAACTGAAGCTTTCTTT.

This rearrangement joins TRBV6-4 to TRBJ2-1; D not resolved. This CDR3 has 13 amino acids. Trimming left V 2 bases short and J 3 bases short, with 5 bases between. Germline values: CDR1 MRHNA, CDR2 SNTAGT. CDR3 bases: TGTGCCAGCAGTGACGGAAACTACAATGAGCAGTTCTTC. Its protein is CASSDGNYNEQFF.

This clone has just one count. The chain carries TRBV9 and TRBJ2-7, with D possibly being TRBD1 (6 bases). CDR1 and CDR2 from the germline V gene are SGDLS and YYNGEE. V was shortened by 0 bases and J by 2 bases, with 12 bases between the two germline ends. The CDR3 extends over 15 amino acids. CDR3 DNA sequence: TGTGCCAGCAGCGTAGCATTGGGGGCCCCCTACGAGCAGTACTTC. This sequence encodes CASSVALGAPYEQYF.

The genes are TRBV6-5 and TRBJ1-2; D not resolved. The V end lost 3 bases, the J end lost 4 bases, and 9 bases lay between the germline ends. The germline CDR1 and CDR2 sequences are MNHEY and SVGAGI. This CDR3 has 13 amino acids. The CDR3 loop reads CASSYSGVYGYTF. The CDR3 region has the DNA TGTGCCAGCAGTTATTCTGGGGTCTATGGCTACACCTTC.

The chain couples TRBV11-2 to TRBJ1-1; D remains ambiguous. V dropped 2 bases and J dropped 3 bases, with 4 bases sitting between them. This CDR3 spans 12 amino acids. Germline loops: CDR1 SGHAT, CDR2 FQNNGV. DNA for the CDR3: TGTGCCAGCAGCTTATTAGACACTGAAGCTTTCTTT. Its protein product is CASSLLDTEAFF.

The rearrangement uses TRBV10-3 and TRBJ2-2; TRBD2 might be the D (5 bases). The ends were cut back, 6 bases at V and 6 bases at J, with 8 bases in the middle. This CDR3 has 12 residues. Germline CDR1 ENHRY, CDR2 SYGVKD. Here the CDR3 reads CAIRPGSGELFF. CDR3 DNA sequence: TGTGCCATCAGGCCGGGGTCCGGGGAGCTGTTTTTT.

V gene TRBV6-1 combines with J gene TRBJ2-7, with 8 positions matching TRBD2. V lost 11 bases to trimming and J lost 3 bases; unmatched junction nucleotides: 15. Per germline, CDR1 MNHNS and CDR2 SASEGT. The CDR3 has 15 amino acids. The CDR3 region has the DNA TGTGCCTTATACCCTCGGGAGGGGCCCTTCTACGAGCAGTACTTC. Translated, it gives CALYPREGPFYEQYF.

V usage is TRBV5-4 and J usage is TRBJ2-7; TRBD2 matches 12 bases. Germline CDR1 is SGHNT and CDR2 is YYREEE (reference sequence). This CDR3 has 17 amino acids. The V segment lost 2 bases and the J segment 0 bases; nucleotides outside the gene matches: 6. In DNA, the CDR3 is TGTGCCAGCAGCTTCGGGCTAGCGGGAGGGCCCTCCTACGAGCAGTACTTC. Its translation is CASSFGLAGGPSYEQYF.

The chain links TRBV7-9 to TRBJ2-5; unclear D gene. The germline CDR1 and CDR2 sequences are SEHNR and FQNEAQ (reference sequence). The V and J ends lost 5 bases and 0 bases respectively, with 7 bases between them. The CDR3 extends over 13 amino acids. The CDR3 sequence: CASSQVNQETQYF. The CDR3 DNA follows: TGTGCCAGCAGCCAAGTCAACCAAGAGACCCAGTACTTC. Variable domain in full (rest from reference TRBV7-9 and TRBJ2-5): DTGVSQNPRHKITKRGQNVTFRCDPISEHNRLYWYRQTLGQGPEFLTYFQNEAQLEKSRLLSDRFSAERPKGSFSTLEIQRTEQGDSAMYLCASSQVNQETQYFGPGTRLLVL.

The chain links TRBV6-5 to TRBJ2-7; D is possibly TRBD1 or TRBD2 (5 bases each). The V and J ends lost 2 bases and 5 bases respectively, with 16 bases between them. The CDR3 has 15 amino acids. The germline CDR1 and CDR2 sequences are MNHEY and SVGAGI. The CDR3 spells CASSYPGTEVNEQYF. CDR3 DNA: TGTGCCAGCAGTTACCCTGGGACCGAAGTGAACGAGCAGTACTTC.

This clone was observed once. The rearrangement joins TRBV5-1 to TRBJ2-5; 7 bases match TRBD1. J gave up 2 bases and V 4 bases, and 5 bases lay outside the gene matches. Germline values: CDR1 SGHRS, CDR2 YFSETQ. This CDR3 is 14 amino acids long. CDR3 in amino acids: CASSGDRFQETQYF. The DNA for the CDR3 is TGCGCCAGCAGCGGGGACAGATTTCAAGAGACCCAGTACTTC.

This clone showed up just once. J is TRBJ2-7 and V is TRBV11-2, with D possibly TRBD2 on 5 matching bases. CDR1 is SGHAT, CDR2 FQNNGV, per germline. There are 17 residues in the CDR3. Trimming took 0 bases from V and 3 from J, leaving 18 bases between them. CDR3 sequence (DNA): TGTGCCAGCAGCTTAGATCTTTGGGAGAAGACTGACTACGAGCAGTACTTC. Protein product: CASSLDLWEKTDYEQYF.

In DNA, the CDR3 is TGTGCCAGCAGCTTAGGATCCGGGACAGGGGGGATTGGAACTGAAGCTTTCTTT. This sequence encodes CASSLGSGTGGIGTEAFF. The chain links TRBV11-2 to TRBJ1-1; TRBD1 matches at 11 bases. Germline loops: CDR1 SGHAT, CDR2 FQNNGV. V lost 1 base to trimming and J lost 5 bases; unmatched junction nucleotides: 12. The CDR3 loop spans 18 amino acids.

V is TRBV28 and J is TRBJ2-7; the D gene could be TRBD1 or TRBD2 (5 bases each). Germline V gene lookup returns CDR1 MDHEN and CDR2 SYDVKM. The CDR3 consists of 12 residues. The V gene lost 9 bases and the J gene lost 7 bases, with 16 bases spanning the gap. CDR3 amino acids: CASYGAPTEQYF. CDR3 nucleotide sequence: TGTGCCAGTTACGGGGCCCCCACTGAGCAGTACTTC. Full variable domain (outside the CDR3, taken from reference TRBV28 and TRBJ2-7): DVKVTQSSRYLVKRTGEKVFLECVQDMDHENMFWYRQDPGLGLRLIYFSYDVKMKEKGDIPEGYSVSREKKERFSLILESASTNQTSMYLCASYGAPTEQYFGPGTRLTVT.

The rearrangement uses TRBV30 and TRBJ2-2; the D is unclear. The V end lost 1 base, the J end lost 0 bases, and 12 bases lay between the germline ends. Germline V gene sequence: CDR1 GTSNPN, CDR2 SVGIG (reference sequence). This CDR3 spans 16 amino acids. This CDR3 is CAWSGMTHANTGELFF. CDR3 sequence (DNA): TGTGCCTGGAGTGGGATGACTCACGCGAACACCGGGGAGCTGTTTTTT.

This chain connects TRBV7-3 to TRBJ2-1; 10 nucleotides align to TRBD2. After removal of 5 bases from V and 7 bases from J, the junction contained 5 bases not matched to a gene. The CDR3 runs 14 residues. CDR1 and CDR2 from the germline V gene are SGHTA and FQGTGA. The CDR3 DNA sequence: TGTGCCAGCAGCCCTAGCGGGGGATTGAATGAGCAGTTCTTC. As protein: CASSPSGGLNEQFF.

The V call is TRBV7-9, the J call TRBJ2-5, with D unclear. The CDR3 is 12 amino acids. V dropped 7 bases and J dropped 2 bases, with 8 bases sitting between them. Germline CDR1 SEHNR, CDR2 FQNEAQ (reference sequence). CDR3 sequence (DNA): TGTGCCAGCAAGAAAATACAAGAGACCCAGTACTTC. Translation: CASKKIQETQYF.

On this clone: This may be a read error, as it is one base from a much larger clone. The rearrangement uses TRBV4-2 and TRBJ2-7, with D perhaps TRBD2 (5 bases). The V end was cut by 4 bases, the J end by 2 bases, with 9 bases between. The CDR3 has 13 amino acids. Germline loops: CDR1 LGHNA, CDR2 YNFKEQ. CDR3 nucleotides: TGTGCCAGCAGCCCCGAGGGCCCCTACGAGCAGTACTTC. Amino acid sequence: CASSPEGPYEQYF.

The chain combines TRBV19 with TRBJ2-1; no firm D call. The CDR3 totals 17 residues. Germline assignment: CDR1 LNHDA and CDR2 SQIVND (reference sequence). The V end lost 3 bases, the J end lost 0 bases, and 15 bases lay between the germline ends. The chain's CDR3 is CASSIEWTSSSYNEQFF. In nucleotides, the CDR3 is TGTGCCAGTAGTATTGAGTGGACGTCGAGCTCCTACAATGAGCAGTTCTTC.